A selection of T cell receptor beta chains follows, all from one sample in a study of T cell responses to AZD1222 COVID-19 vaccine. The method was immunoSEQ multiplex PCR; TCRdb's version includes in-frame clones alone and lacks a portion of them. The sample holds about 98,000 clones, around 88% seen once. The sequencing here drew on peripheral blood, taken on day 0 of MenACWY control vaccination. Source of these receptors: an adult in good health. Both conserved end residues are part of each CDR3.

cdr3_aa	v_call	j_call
CASSPVGTSYTQYF	TRBV18	TRBJ2-3
CASSQDHVSMSNQPQHF	TRBV4-1	TRBJ1-5
CASRFGSNQPQHF	TRBV2	TRBJ1-5
CASSQGIPLYGYTF	TRBV4-3	TRBJ1-2
CASSEDREETQYF	TRBV6-1	TRBJ2-5
CASSLGTDYEQYF	TRBV27	TRBJ2-7
CASNYPGGDEKLFF	TRBV28	TRBJ1-4
CASNPTGGLYGYTF	TRBV19	TRBJ1-2
CSVLAVSGANVLTF	TRBV29-1	TRBJ2-6
CASSQDRRYGYTF	TRBV3-1/TRBV3-2	TRBJ1-2
CASSLEGPRLNTEAFF	TRBV5-1	TRBJ1-1
CASSPAEGKRAKNIQYF	TRBV4-3	TRBJ2-4
CASSGDPATGELFF	TRBV6-4	TRBJ2-2
CASSAGPPSTYGYTF	TRBV7-9	TRBJ1-2
CASSPAVAASYTF	TRBV18	TRBJ1-2
CASSYSIGGQTEAFF	TRBV6-5	TRBJ1-1
CATSREVVSGRSSGNTIYF	TRBV15	TRBJ1-3
CASSQTRAGTEAFF	TRBV14	TRBJ1-1
CASSLGLNRYEQYF	TRBV7-2	TRBJ2-7
CASSPEGRRELFF	TRBV5-5	TRBJ2-2
CASSQSGTSGNTDTQYF	TRBV4-2	TRBJ2-3
CASSLGVQSYEQYF	TRBV7-9	TRBJ2-7
CTSRHIGAGNANTEAFF	TRBV1	TRBJ1-1
CAWSEGYNTEAFF	TRBV30	TRBJ1-1